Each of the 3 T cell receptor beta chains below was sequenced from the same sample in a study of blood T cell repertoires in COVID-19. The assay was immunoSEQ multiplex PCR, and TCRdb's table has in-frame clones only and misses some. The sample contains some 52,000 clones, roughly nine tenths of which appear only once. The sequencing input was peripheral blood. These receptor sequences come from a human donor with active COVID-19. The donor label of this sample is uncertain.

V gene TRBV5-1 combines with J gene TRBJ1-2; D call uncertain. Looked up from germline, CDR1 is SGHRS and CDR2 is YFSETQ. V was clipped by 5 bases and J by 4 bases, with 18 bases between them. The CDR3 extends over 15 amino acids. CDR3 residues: CASRREINPFYGYTF. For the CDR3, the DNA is TGCGCCAGCAGAAGAGAAATCAATCCCTTCTATGGCTACACCTTC.

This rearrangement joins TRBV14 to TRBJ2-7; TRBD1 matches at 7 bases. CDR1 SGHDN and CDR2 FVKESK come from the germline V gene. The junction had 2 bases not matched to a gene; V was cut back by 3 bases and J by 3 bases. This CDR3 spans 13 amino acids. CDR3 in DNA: TGTGCCAGCAGCCAGACAGGGTACTACGAGCAGTACTTC. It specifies CASSQTGYYEQYF.

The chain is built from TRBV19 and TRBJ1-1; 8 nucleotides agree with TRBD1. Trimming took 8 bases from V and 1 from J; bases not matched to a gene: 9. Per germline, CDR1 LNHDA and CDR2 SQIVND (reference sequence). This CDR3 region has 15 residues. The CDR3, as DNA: TGTGCCAGTCTAGGACAGGGCCTTGGGAACACTGAAGCTTTCTTT. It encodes CASLGQGLGNTEAFF.